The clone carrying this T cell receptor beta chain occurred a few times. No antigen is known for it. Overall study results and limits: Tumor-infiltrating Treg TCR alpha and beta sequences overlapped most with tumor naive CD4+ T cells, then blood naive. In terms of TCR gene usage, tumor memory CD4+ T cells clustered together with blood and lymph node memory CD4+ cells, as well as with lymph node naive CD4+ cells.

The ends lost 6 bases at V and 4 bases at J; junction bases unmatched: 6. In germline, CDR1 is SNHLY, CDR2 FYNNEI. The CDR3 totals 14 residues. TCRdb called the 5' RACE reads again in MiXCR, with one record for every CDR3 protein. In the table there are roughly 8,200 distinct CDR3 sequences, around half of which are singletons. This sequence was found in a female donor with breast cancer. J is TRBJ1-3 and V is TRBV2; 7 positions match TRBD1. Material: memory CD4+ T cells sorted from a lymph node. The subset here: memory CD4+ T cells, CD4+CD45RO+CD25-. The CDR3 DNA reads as TGTGCCAGCAGCGCTACAGGGGTCGGAAACACCATATATTTT. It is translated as CASSATGVGNTIYF. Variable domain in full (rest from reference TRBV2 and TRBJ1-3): EPEVTQTPSHQVTQMGQEVILRCVPISNHLYFYWYRQILGQKVEFLVSFYNNEISEKSEIFDDQFSVERPDGSNFTLKIRSTKLEDSAMYFCASSATGVGNTIYFGEGSWLTVV.